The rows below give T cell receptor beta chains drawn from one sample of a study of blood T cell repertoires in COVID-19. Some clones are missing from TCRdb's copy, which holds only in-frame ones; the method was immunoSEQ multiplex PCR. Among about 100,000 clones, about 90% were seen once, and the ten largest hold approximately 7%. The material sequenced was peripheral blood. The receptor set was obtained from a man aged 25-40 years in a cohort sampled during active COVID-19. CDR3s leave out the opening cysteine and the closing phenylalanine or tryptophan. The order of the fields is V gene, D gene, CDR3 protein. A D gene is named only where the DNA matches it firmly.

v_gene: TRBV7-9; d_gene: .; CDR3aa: ASSPTGTVSGNTIY
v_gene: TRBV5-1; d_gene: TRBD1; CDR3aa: ASSLAAGGYYEQY
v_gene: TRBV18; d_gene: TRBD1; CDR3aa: ASSLQGAGSNQPQH
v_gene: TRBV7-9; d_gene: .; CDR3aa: ASSLNIWGHQETQY
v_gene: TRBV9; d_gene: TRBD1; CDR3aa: ASSRGQEGELF
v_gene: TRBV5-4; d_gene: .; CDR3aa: ASSLAGGANVLT
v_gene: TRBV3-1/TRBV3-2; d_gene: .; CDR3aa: ASSQDRGQPQH
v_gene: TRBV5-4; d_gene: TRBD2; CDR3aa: ASSRSGEGYNEQF
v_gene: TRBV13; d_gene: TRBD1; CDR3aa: ASSLWTGGSYNEQF
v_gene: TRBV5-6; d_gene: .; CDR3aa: ASSSYDTYTGELF
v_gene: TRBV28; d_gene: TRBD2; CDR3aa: ASRAAGVPTDTQY
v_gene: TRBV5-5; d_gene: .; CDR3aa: ASSLDGSSYNEQF
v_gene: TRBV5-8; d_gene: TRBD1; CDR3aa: ASSPDTGGRRGQPQH
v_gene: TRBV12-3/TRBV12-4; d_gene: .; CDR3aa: ASSETGPYGYT
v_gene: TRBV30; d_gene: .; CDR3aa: AWTRDTNTEAF
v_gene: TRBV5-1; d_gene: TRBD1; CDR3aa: ASRGQDSYEQY
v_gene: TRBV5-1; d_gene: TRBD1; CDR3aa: ASSLGMISRGSGNQPQH
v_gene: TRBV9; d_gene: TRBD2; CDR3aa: ASGASGLYNEQF
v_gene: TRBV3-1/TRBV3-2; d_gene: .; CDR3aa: ASSRSSQGLFNEQF
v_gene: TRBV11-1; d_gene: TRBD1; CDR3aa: ASSPDRAGGYT
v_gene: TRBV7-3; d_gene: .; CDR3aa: ASSPGGRSSGANVLT